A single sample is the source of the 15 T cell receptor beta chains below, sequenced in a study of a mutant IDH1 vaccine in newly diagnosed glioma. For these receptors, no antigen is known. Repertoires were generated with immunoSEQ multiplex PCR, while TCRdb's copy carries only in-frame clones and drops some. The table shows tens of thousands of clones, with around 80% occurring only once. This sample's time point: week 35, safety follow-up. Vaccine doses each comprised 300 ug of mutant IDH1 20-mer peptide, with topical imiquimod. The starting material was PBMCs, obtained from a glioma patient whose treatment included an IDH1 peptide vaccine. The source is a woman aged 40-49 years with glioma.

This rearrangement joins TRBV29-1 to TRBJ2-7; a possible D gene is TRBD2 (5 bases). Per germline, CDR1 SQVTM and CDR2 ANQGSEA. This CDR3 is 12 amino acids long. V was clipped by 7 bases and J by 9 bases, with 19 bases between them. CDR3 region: CSASLIPEGQYF. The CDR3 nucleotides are TGCAGCGCTTCCCTTATTCCAGAGGGGCAGTACTTC.

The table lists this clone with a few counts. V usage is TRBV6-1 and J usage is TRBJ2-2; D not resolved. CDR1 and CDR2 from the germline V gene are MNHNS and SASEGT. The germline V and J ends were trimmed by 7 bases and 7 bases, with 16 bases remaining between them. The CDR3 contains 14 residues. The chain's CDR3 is CASTPQSGYGELFF. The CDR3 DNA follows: TGTGCCAGCACTCCTCAATCGGGTTACGGGGAGCTGTTTTTT.

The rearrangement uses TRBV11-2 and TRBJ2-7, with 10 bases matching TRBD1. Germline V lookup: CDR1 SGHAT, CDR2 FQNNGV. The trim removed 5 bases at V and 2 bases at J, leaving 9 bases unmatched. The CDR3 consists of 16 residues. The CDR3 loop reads CASSPIQGQGPYEQYF. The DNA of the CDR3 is TGTGCCAGCAGCCCAATACAGGGACAGGGGCCCTACGAGCAGTACTTC.

The CDR3 sequence: CASSLYPQRTQYF. The CDR3 bases are TGTGCCAGCAGCCTATACCCCCAGCGTACCCAGTACTTC. V and J are TRBV5-8 and TRBJ2-5; D remains unclear. Trimming removed 4 bases from V and 8 bases from J, with 15 bases in between. Germline values: CDR1 SGHTS, CDR2 YDEGEE. The CDR3 length is 13 residues.

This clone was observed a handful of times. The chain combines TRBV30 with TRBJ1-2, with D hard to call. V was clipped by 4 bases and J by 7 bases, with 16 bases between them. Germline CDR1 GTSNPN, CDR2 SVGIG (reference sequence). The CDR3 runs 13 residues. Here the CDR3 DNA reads TGTGCCTGGAAATTAGAGAGGAGCAGTGGCTACACCTTC. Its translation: CAWKLERSSGYTF.

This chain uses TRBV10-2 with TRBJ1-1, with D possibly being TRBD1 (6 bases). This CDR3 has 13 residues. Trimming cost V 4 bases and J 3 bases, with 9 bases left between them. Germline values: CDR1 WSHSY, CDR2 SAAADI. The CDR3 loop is CASSGKGDTEAFF. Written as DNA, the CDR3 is TGCGCCAGCAGTGGAAAGGGGGACACTGAAGCTTTCTTT.

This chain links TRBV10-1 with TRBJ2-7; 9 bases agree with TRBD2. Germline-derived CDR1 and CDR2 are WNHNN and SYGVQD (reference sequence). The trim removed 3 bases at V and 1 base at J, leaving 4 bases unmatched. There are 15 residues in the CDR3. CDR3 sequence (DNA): TGCGCCAGCAGTGATGAGCGGGGGGCTTCCTACGAGCAGTACTTC. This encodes CASSDERGASYEQYF.

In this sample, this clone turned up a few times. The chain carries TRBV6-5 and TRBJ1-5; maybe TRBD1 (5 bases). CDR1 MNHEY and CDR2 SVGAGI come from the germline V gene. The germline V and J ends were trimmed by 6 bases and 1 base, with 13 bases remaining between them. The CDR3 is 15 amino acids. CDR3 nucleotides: TGTGCCAGCAGACGACAGTTACAAAGCAATCAGCCCCAGCATTTT. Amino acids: CASRRQLQSNQPQHF.

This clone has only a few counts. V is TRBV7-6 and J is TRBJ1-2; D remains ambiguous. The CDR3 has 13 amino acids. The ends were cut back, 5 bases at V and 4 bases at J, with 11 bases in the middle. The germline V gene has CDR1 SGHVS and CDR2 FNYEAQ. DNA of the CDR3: TGTGCCAGCAGCCCGTGGAGGAGCTATGGCTACACCTTC. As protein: CASSPWRSYGYTF.

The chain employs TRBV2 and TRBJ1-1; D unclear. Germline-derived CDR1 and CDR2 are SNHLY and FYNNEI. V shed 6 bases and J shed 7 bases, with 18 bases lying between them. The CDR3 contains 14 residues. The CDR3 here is CASRDLDGYIEAFF. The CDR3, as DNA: TGTGCCAGCAGGGATTTAGACGGATACATTGAAGCTTTCTTT.

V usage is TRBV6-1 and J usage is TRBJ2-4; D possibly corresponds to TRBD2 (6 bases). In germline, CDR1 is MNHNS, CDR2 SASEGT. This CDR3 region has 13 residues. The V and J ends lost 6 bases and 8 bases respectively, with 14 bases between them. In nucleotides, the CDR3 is TGTGCCAGCAGCTGGGAGAGGGAGGACATTCAGTACTTC. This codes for CASSWEREDIQYF.

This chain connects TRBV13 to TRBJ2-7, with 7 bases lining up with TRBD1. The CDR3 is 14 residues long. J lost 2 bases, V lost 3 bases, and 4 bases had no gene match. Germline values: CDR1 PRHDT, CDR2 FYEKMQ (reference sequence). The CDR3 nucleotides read TGTGCCAGCAGCTTCCGGACAGGAACCTACGAGCAGTACTTC. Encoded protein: CASSFRTGTYEQYF.

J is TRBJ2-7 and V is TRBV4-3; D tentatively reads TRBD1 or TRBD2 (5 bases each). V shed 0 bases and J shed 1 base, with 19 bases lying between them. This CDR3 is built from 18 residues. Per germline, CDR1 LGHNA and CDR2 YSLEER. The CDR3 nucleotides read TGCGCCAGCAGCCAAGATAAGGGGCTGGGGGTAAGATCCTACGAGCAGTACTTC. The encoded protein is CASSQDKGLGVRSYEQYF.

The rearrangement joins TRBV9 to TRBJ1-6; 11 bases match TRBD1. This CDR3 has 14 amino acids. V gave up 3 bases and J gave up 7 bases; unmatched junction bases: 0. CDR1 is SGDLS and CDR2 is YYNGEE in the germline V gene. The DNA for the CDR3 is TGTGCCAGCAGCGGGGACAGGGGGAATTCACCCCTCCACTTT. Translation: CASSGDRGNSPLHF.

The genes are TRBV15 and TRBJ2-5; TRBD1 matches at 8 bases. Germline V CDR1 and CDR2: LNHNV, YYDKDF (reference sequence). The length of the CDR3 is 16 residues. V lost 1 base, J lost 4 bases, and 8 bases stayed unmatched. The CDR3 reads CATSRARDRSRETQYF. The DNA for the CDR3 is TGTGCCACCAGCAGAGCCAGGGACAGGTCTCGAGAGACCCAGTACTTC.